This T cell receptor beta chain was retrieved from a study of T cell responses to AZD1222 COVID-19 vaccine. The CDR3 is 15 residues long. Germline V gives CDR1 SGHVS, CDR2 FQNEAQ. V was trimmed by 5 bases and J by 3 bases, leaving 13 bases between them. TCRdb's copy holds only in-frame clones and misses some; the assay was immunoSEQ multiplex PCR. The table has approximately 82,000 clones, approximately 90% seen once. Regarding the study as a whole: No day 14 peak samples; only post-peak repertoires were characterized. Nearly half of spike-specific TCRs reportedly target variant regions that are unmutated in the B.1.351 and B.1.1.7 variants. Females outnumbered males among donors, who were mostly white British; clonal diversity was possibly underestimated.

This clone appeared a few times. The antigen remains undetermined. The chain couples TRBV7-8 to TRBJ1-4, with a weak D call TRBD1 (5 bases). Sequencing was performed on peripheral blood, taken 28 days after the second AZD1222 dose. This clonotype was sampled from an adult who received the AZD1222 COVID-19 vaccine. The CDR3 sequence is CASSPLRGANEKLFF. The CDR3 nucleotides are TGTGCCAGCAGCCCACTCAGAGGGGCTAATGAAAAACTGTTTTTT. The variable domain in full, with the rest retrieved from reference TRBV7-8 and TRBJ1-4, is GAGVSQSPRYKVAKRGQDVALRCDPISGHVSLFWYQQALGQGPEFLTYFQNEAQLDKSGLPSDRFFAERPEGSVSTLKIQRTQQEDSAVYLCASSPLRGANEKLFFGSGTQLSVL.